Below are 8 T cell receptor beta chains sequenced from a single sample in a study of blood T cell repertoires in COVID-19. Generated by immunoSEQ multiplex PCR, the TCRdb table keeps only in-frame clones and is missing some. The sample consists of 150,000 to 200,000 clones, around 84% of them appearing once. Sample: peripheral blood. The receptors were sampled from a woman between 65 and 79 years old with COVID-19, enrolled during active disease.

This clone was recorded only once. The V and J genes are TRBV6-5 and TRBJ1-2; 7 positions match TRBD1. There are 15 residues in the CDR3. Trimming cost V 2 bases and J 6 bases; bases outside gene matches: 9. From germline, CDR1 is MNHEY and CDR2 SVGAGI. The CDR3: CASSYIRDSLNGYTF. The CDR3 nucleotides read TGTGCCAGCAGTTACATCCGGGACAGCTTAAATGGCTACACCTTC.

In nucleotides, the CDR3 is TGTGCCAGCAGCTTAAGCGGGAGGGGTACAGATACGCAGTATTTT. This translates into CASSLSGRGTDTQYF. The chain recombines TRBV7-2 with TRBJ2-3; 10 nucleotides match TRBD2. V was pared by 2 bases and J by 3 bases, with 2 bases of the junction left unmatched. Germline assignment: CDR1 SGHTA and CDR2 FQGNSA. The CDR3 totals 15 residues.

This clone has a single count. The chain couples TRBV6-5 to TRBJ2-2; D might be TRBD1 (6 bases). The V gene lost 6 bases and the J gene lost 6 bases, with 14 bases spanning the gap. CDR1 MNHEY and CDR2 SVGAGI come from the germline V gene. The CDR3 is made up of 14 amino acids. This CDR3 is CASRLQGLAGELFF. In nucleotides, the CDR3 is TGTGCCAGCAGACTCCAGGGGTTGGCCGGGGAGCTGTTTTTT.

CDR3 DNA sequence: TGTGCCAGCCACCCGGCGGCGGGCAGGGGGATAAGTGGCTACACCTTC. Translated: CASHPAAGRGISGYTF. This sequence joins TRBV28 and TRBJ1-2; TRBD1 aligns across 7 bases. The ends lost 8 bases at V and 7 bases at J; junction bases unmatched: 19. CDR1 and CDR2 from the germline V gene are MDHEN and SYDVKM. The CDR3 extends over 16 amino acids.

The chain has TRBV30 and TRBJ1-2; D may be TRBD1 (6 bases). The CDR3 runs to 15 residues. The V and J ends lost 4 bases and 5 bases respectively, with 20 bases between them. CDR1 is GTSNPN and CDR2 is SVGIG in the germline V gene (reference sequence). The DNA for the CDR3 is TGTGCCTGGAACCCCCGAACGGGACATAGTTATGGCTACACCTTC. Translating gives CAWNPRTGHSYGYTF.

This chain joins TRBV7-9 and TRBJ1-1; D uncertain. Trimming removed 1 base at V and 7 bases at J, with 7 bases between. CDR1 is SEHNR and CDR2 is FQNEAQ in the germline V gene (reference sequence). This CDR3 is built from 12 residues. CDR3: CASSLGGGEAFF. The CDR3 coding sequence is TGTGCCAGCAGCTTAGGAGGCGGTGAAGCTTTCTTT.

The CDR3, as DNA: TGCAGCGTTGATGAGGGCCCGAGTGAAGCTTTCTTT. This encodes CSVDEGPSEAFF. The chain carries TRBV29-1 and TRBJ1-1; D not resolved. Trimming took off 3 bases at V and 7 bases at J, with 12 bases between the two ends. The CDR3 covers 12 residues. Germline assignment: CDR1 SQVTM and CDR2 ANQGSEA.

The chain has TRBV5-1 and TRBJ2-2; 11 nucleotides line up with TRBD1. V dropped 2 bases and J dropped 0; count of bases not matched to a gene: 9. The CDR3 has 19 amino acids. Germline-derived CDR1 and CDR2 are SGHRS and YFSETQ. Written as DNA, the CDR3 is TGCGCCAGCAGCTTTCCTTGGGACAGGGGGTCGACGAACACCGGGGAGCTGTTTTTT. Encoded protein: CASSFPWDRGSTNTGELFF.